This TCR beta chain was identified during a study of CD8 T cells in ankylosing spondylitis. TCRdb reanalysed the 5' RACE reads using MiXCR and keeps one entry per CDR3 protein. Here the sample spans around 180,000 distinct CDR3 sequences, over 10% being singletons. As regards this clonotype: Germline and junction disagree at one end, which may indicate a read error.

The sequencing sample was made of blood, either unsorted or a sorted T cell fraction (not recorded which). The sequence derives from a female donor with ankylosing spondylitis or in good health (not recorded which).

As DNA, the CDR3 is TGTGCCAGCGGCTTAGGTGGCTTTCGCTCCCAAGAGACCCAGTACTTC. Its translation: CASGLGGFRSQETQYF. The chain uses TRBV13 and TRBJ2-5, with unresolved D. This CDR3 contains 16 residues. The V gene's germline CDR1 is PRHDT and CDR2 FYEKMQ (reference sequence).